This T cell receptor beta chain was recorded in a study of blood T cells in healthy people across ages. As for the study in general: Capturing about one barcoded beta molecule per two T cells was achieved by template switching. General study findings and limits: Per million T cells, TCR beta diversity dropped roughly linearly as age increased. When set beside aged donors, long-lived donors presented more naive CD4+ cells and higher diversity.

A second PCR of about 7 to 12 cycles used a sample-barcoded 5' primer and a J-beta primer mix. A template-switch adaptor with 12 random nucleotides tagged each cDNA molecule. One entry per CDR3 protein results from TCRdb running MiXCR on the 5' RACE reads. The sample has hundreds of thousands of distinct CDR3 sequences, under 45% seen once; the top ten hold roughly a fifth. The sample holds a few counts of this clonotype. Its specificity is not known. The germline gives CDR1 DFQATT, CDR2 SNEGSKA (reference sequence). This CDR3 has 12 residues. Trimming left V 2 bases short and J 1 base short, with 6 bases between.

The sample comprised blood. The sequence was obtained from a man between 60 and 75 years old in good health. The chain is built from TRBV20-1 and TRBJ2-7; no reliable D call. CDR3 sequence: CSARPASYEQYF. As DNA, the CDR3 is TGCAGTGCTAGACCAGCTTCCTACGAGCAGTACTTC.